This entry features one T cell receptor (beta chain) sequence. Its recognized antigen is unknown. Base qualities were left out, and no much larger clone turns up one base away. This sample stems from a study of cytomegalovirus exposure and HLA in healthy donors (dated by TCRdb to 2016 to 2017). Regarding the study in general: In an earlier analysis of around 540 of the donors, around 290 Gb of sequence data and 100 million or so unique TCR beta sequences from approximately 180 million T cells were reported. An early release covering more than 500 HLA-typed donors comprised approximately 300 gigabases of sequencing data and approximately 85 million unique TCR sequences. The genetic ancestry cluster associated with self-reported Caucasian donors included approximately 85% of the approximately 410 genotyped donors. The aim of the study was to test whether cataloging public T cell receptors could identify signatures of past pathogen exposure. Using immunosequencing, the study profiled T cell repertoires from around 670 subjects and related those repertoires to cytomegalovirus serostatus. Along with the approximately 700-subject first cohort, a separate validation cohort of over 90 different subjects was used. To predict cytomegalovirus infection status, the study brought together high-throughput TCR immunosequencing, statistical association of individual TCRs with disease status, and machine learning. A later analysis re-analyzed previously published TCR beta repertoires from approximately 670 donors and added high-resolution HLA genotyping to study TCR occurrence patterns. Rather than drawing on any new phenotypic data, the later analysis identified candidate immune exposures from TCR beta sequences and the way those sequences occurred across donors. An earlier analysis of 587 of the donors used high-throughput TCR beta sequencing to judge whether each TCR beta V gene segment behaved as functional or pseudogenic. Alongside the repertoire data, information on donor age, sex, ethnicity and CMV serostatus was compiled. Genome-wide SNP genotypes for about 60% of the 666 donors were used in a later genetic analysis, which treated that subset as a discovery cohort. Every repertoire in the discovery cohort had been generated on one and the same sequencing platform. HLA typing included class I and class II loci at four-digit resolution. The number of donors typed differed by locus, with 629-630 for A, B, C, DRB1 and DQB1, 522 for DQA1, nearly 610 for DPA1, and about 450 for DPB1. Because of strong linkage in the cohort, roughly five DR-DQ haplotypes were treated as single units for association and clustering. Across roughly 420 genotyped donors of the cohort, an average of approximately 240,000 unique TCR beta nucleotide sequences per donor were sequenced, and 15% to 20% of those sequences were non-productive.

The method behind the library was the immunoSEQ multiplex PCR assay. For the multiplex PCR, a mixture combining 60 forward primers for TCR Vbeta segments and 13 reverse primers for TCR Jbeta segments was used. A multiplex PCR assay on genomic DNA amplified the CDR3 region of rearranged TCR beta genes. The amplified TCR beta libraries were sequenced on the Illumina HiSeq System as 87-base-pair reads. The paper's processing steps were these. A later analysis counted tens of millions of unique TCR beta chains across the 666 repertoires, and 9.5 million to 11 million of these chains were shared by at least two donors. Raw reads were error-corrected and collapsed into unique sequences with a nearest-neighbor algorithm that merged closely related sequences to remove PCR and sequencing errors. To assign V, D and J gene segments, CDR3 sequences were aligned to IMGT reference sequences. For a sequence to be retained, at least a six-nucleotide match to both a V gene segment and a J gene segment was required. A rearrangement was called productive if the CDR3 had no stop codons and remained in frame with V and J, and every other rearrangement was called non-productive. CDR3 was defined by IMGT convention, running from the second conserved V-encoded cysteine to the conserved J-encoded phenylalanine. The earlier analysis of about 560 of the donors excluded any sequence lacking an unambiguous match to a single V gene segment. In an earlier analysis of around 600 of the donors, V segments were called functional above 56.7% productive rearrangements and were called segregating when the between-donor standard deviation exceeded 5%. A statistical classification framework was developed to diagnose cytomegalovirus status using the catalog of TCR beta chain sequences. In a later analysis, TCR nucleotide sequences were compared against IMGT/GENE-DB human TR gene sequences so that V and J genes could be assigned. The TCRdist pipeline was used in a later analysis to assign CDR3 sequences and most-parsimonious VDJ recombination scenarios. In a later analysis, each TCR beta chain was defined by its CDR3 amino acid sequence together with its V-gene family, and reads without a unique V-gene family were excluded. As a way to deal with suspected cross-contamination and a sequencing artifact, a later analysis dropped hundreds of nucleotide sequences that were highly shared and had low generation probability. In a later analysis, a clonal expansion index for each public chain was calculated from normalized within-repertoire ranks of inferred template counts. In a later analysis, generation probabilities were computed using a VDJ recombination model fitted to out-of-frame rearrangements, and the results were checked against IGoR. In a later analysis, hypergeometric tests were used to score TCR-TCR, TCR-HLA and TCR-CMV co-occurrence, with a repertoire-size bias correction applied to TCR pairs. False discovery rates were estimated in a later analysis by permuting HLA or CMV assignments 20 times. In a later analysis, co-occurring TCRs were grouped using DBSCAN, and TCRdist sequence similarity was added for clustering within HLA-allele-positive subsets. Repertoires with fewer than 30,000 or more than 120,000 public chains were left out of co-occurrence clustering, as were about 5 repertoires with anomalous nucleotide sharing. TCRdb retrieved this table from immuneACCESS and kept in-frame rearrangements only. Not all clones are present; in checked studies, unresolved V genes account for under half, and no reason is known for the remainder. V, J and clone size are taken as reported in that table, and D and trimming were inferred from the DNA itself. This sample holds 150,000 to 200,000 clones; about four fifths were observed only once. The ten biggest clones cover over 1.5% of the sample.

Results and caveats for the whole study, not just this receptor: When HLA alleles, especially DR and DQ, strongly co-occurred, TCR associations were difficult to assign to individual alleles. In vitro tests confirmed that a few of the cytomegalovirus-associated TCR beta chains recognize cytomegalovirus antigens. It was suggested by the authors that the approach could potentially be generalized to other disease states and immunological phenotypes. A total of 150 to 200 TCR beta chains were listed by the study as associated with cytomegalovirus. A later genetic analysis associated a missense DCLRE1C variant with V-gene and J-gene trimming of TCR beta chains, and an independent cohort replicated the association. According to a later analysis, parvovirus B19, influenza, CMV and Epstein-Barr virus appeared linked to several top co-occurrence clusters. A later analysis found that most CMV-associated TCR beta chains appeared HLA-restricted, with HLA associations seemingly driven largely by CMV exposure. This cohort had only TCR beta chains sequenced, and the lack of alpha or paired-chain data limited which features could be detected. Presence/absence analyses assumed roughly uniform sequencing depth across donors, an assumption that may not hold. Because HLA typing was missing for some donors at each locus, association tests included only the typed subset. Most TCR sequences were seen in very few donors, while some public TCRs were found in many individuals. In a later analysis, HLA-associated TCR beta chains were found to be more clonally expanded and to have lower generation probabilities than equally common non-associated chains. Broadly in line with IMGT annotations, most TCR beta V segments showed up in productive rearrangements about 90% or about 30% of the time in an earlier analysis of approximately 600 of the donors. A further reported finding was that TCR beta sequences accurately predicted the HLA-A and HLA-B alleles for most subjects in the first cohort. For the cohort, immune exposure information was limited to CMV serostatus. The classifier was reported to diagnose cytomegalovirus status with high specificity and sensitivity in both the original and validation cohorts. The earlier analysis of approximately 560 of the donors excluded 15 to 20 rarely observed V segments, including chromosome 9 orphons, because counts were too low. In a later analysis, TCR association rates were found to vary across HLA loci, with the most associated TCRs seen for DRB1 alleles and the fewest for HLA-C alleles. Linkage disequilibrium might explain the correlated functional status among segregating V segments, but an unknown experimental factor could not be excluded. According to a later genetic analysis, donors in an Asian-associated ancestry cluster had fewer N-insertions in productive TCRs than the approximately 690-donor mean. A cluster of highly shared sequence variants was judged likely to be a technical artifact of the sequencing pipeline. Specific HLA alleles were associated with roughly 16,000 TCR beta sequences at a false discovery rate of 0.05 in a later analysis. Some IMGT-functional V segments, including TRBV6-2 and TRBV6-3, could not be distinguished by the 87-base-pair reads and were therefore excluded.

The CDR3 runs 21 amino acids, cysteine and phenylalanine included. Solely the CDR3 DNA is kept, with 63 bases framed from the first base. The germline V gene (reference sequence) provides CDR1 LNHDA and CDR2 SQIVND. V is shortened by 2 bases, J by 0 bases, and the region joining them spans 26 bases. In total, roughly 710 healthy bone marrow donors made up the cohort. All cohort members were sampled while nominally healthy, although unrecorded immune exposures were likely present. The donor was CMV seropositive and belonged to the group of 250 to 300 seropositive cohort members. Each donor provided a peripheral blood sample, and peripheral blood mononuclear cells were used for TCR beta sequencing. The Qiagen DNeasy Blood Extraction Kit was used to extract genomic DNA from the blood cell samples.

This receptor chain uses TRBV19 and TRBJ1-5, and TRBD1 may be the D gene, going by 6 matching bases. Sequencing was performed on PBMCs. This receptor was identified in a girl aged 5 to 17 in good health and CMV-seropositive. The bases read TGTGCCAGTAGTATAATAGGAGTGGAGCAGGGGACCACATATAGCAATCAGCCCCAGCATTTT. This sequence encodes CASSIIGVEQGTTYSNQPQHF.